This section outlines one TCR beta chain sequence together with its context. The data stem from a study of blood T cell repertoires in COVID-19. Study information: Sources were T cells, B-cell-depleted T cells, or PBMCs; the material itself was cDNA or gDNA.

Cohorts were determined from participant-reported clinical history. Original methodology: Estimates of nucleated cell counts were drawn from the amplification of reference gene primers. Clones were read by immunoSEQ multiplex PCR, and TCRdb kept only the in-frame ones, dropping some. Clonal size and the V and J genes are those of that table, whereas D and trimming came from the DNA. In the table there are 400,000 or so clones, roughly 91% of which are singletons. The CDR3 is 15 residues long. V was pared by 8 bases and J by 3 bases, with 17 bases between. CDR1 is SGHVS, CDR2 FQNEAQ, per germline. The V call is TRBV7-8, the J call TRBJ1-5, with D unresolved. The material sequenced was PBMCs or T cells enriched from blood (not recorded which). The receptor comes from a young man who had recovered from COVID-19. CDR3 in amino acids: CASCPRPRINQPQHF. For the CDR3, the DNA is TGTGCCAGCTGCCCCCGCCCCAGAATCAATCAGCCCCAGCATTTT. The whole variable domain, remainder taken from reference TRBV7-8 and TRBJ1-5, is GAGVSQSPRYKVAKRGQDVALRCDPISGHVSLFWYQQALGQGPEFLTYFQNEAQLDKSGLPSDRFFAERPEGSVSTLKIQRTQQEDSAVYLCASCPRPRINQPQHFGDGTRLSIL.